This TCR beta chain originates from a study of T-cell reconstitution after alpha-beta-depleted transplantation in children. Unique molecular identifiers featured in how the TCRbeta library was prepared. TCRdb processed the PCR reads anew with MiXCR; each CDR3 protein has one entry. The sample lists around 71,000 distinct CDR3 sequences; approximately 7.3% were seen once. As regards this clonotype: The missing conserved phenylalanine or tryptophan at the end of this CDR3 makes a read error likely.

The germline V and J ends were trimmed by 0 bases and 2 bases, with 8 bases remaining between them. Germline V lookup: CDR1 SGHRS, CDR2 YFSETQ. The CDR3 extends over 14 amino acids. The V and J genes are TRBV5-1 and TRBJ1-1; D unclear. The sequence was collected from a human donor who donated a stem cell graft to a child with acute lymphoblastic leukemia. The starting material was PBMCs from the stem cell graft donor, obtained from the stem cell graft. The CDR3 DNA is TGCGCCAGCAGCTTGGGACCCACAAACACTGAAGCTTTCCTT. This encodes CASSLGPTNTEAFL.